These 29 T cell receptor beta chains were sequenced from one sample in a study of blood T cell repertoires in COVID-19. Here immunoSEQ multiplex PCR was the method, and the copy in TCRdb shows in-frame clones only, minus some. The sample carries just over 60,000 clones, 70% to 85% recorded once. The sample consisted of peripheral blood. These receptors came from a woman over 75 with active or convalescent COVID-19.

The gene calls are TRBV5-6 and TRBJ2-1; 9 positions agree with TRBD2. J gave up 3 bases and V 2 bases, and 3 bases lay outside the gene matches. Germline V gene data show CDR1 as SGHDT and CDR2 as YYEEEE. This CDR3 region has 15 residues. Here the CDR3 DNA reads TGTGCCAGCAGCTTTGGGCGGGGGGGCTACAATGAGCAGTTCTTC. The encoded protein is CASSFGRGGYNEQFF.

V usage is TRBV27 and J usage is TRBJ1-2; 8 bases align to TRBD1. CDR3 length: 18 residues. J gave up 2 bases and V 0 bases, and 11 bases lay outside the gene matches. Germline V CDR1 and CDR2: MNHEY, SMNVEV (reference sequence). CDR3: CASSLSRSTGAENYGYTF. Written as DNA, the CDR3 is TGTGCCAGCAGTTTATCCCGTTCGACAGGGGCAGAAAACTATGGCTACACCTTC.

The gene calls are TRBV10-3 and TRBJ1-2; D call uncertain. Trimming took off 7 bases at V and 10 bases at J, with 19 bases between the two ends. This CDR3 has 13 amino acids. Germline V gives CDR1 ENHRY, CDR2 SYGVKD. CDR3 in DNA: TGTGCCATCACAGCGGGAGGCTCTACTTTCTACACCTTC. Protein sequence: CAITAGGSTFYTF.

V and J are TRBV3-1 (or the pseudogene TRBV3-2) and TRBJ2-7, with D maybe TRBD2 (6 bases). Germline-derived CDR1 and CDR2 are LGHDT and YNNKEL (reference sequence). The CDR3 is 16 residues long. The ends were cut back, 0 bases at V and 5 bases at J, with 17 bases in the middle. CDR3 in amino acids: CASSQERQGGFNEQYF. The CDR3 nucleotides are TGTGCCAGCAGCCAAGAACGCCAGGGAGGTTTCAACGAGCAGTACTTC.

The chain couples TRBV18 to TRBJ2-7; possibly TRBD1 for D (5 bases). V lost 4 bases to trimming and J lost 0 bases, with 10 bases between them. The CDR3 length is 14 residues. From germline, CDR1 is KGHSH and CDR2 LQKENI. The CDR3 region has the DNA TGTGCCAGCTCACGGGCAGGGCTCTCCTACGAGCAGTACTTC. This encodes CASSRAGLSYEQYF.

The J gene is TRBJ2-3, the V gene TRBV6-4, with 9 bases identical to TRBD1. The CDR3 has 17 amino acids. Trimming at V came to 8 bases and at J to 0 bases, leaving 12 bases not matched to a gene. CDR1 MRHNA and CDR2 SNTAGT come from the germline V gene. CDR3: CASLYRDRVGSTDTQYF. CDR3 DNA: TGTGCCAGCCTATACCGGGACAGGGTAGGTAGCACAGATACGCAGTATTTT.

This chain joins TRBV3-1 (or the pseudogene TRBV3-2) and TRBJ2-7, with 7 positions matching TRBD1. Germline V gene lookup returns CDR1 LGHDT and CDR2 YNNKEL (reference sequence). The trim removed 6 bases at V and 0 bases at J, leaving 2 bases unmatched. This CDR3 is 13 amino acids long. CDR3 coding DNA: TGTGCCAGCAGGACAGGGAGCTCCTACGAGCAGTACTTC. Encoded protein: CASRTGSSYEQYF.

The chain carries TRBV5-5 and TRBJ1-1; weak D call: TRBD1 (6 bases). Trimming pared 1 base from V and 2 bases from J, leaving 9 bases between. The CDR3 has 14 residues. In germline, CDR1 is SGHKS, CDR2 YYEKEE (reference sequence). The CDR3 DNA sequence: TGTGCCAGCAGCTTGCAGGGACATAACACTGAAGCTTTCTTT. It is translated as CASSLQGHNTEAFF.

The rearrangement uses TRBV2 and TRBJ1-1, with D maybe TRBD1 (6 bases). Germline values: CDR1 SNHLY, CDR2 FYNNEI. V dropped 2 bases and J dropped 5 bases, with 12 bases sitting between them. This CDR3 region has 14 residues. The CDR3 spells CASSEQGRGTEAFF. The CDR3 DNA is TGTGCCAGCAGTGAACAGGGCAGGGGTACTGAAGCTTTCTTT.

This clone has only a few counts. The chain combines TRBV15 with TRBJ2-4, with D perhaps TRBD1 (6 bases). Germline CDR1 and CDR2: LNHNV and YYDKDF (reference sequence). V was cut by 5 bases and J by 0 bases, with 8 bases left in between. The CDR3 sequence is 14 residues long. CDR3 sequence reads: CATSGTLAKNIQYF. The CDR3 DNA reads as TGTGCCACCAGCGGGACATTAGCCAAAAACATTCAGTACTTC.

V is TRBV5-6 and J is TRBJ1-1, with D maybe TRBD1 (5 bases). V was trimmed by 0 bases and J by 5 bases, leaving 11 bases between them. CDR3 size: 14 residues. CDR1 and CDR2 (germline): SGHDT, YYEEEE. In nucleotides, the CDR3 is TGTGCCAGCAGCTTGGACTGGGGGGGTACTGAAGCTTTCTTT. Its translation: CASSLDWGGTEAFF.

This sequence joins TRBV6-4 and TRBJ1-2, with D possibly matching TRBD1 (6 bases). Germline V gives CDR1 MRHNA, CDR2 SNTAGT. The CDR3 length is 13 residues. Trimming stripped 5 bases from V and 2 bases from J, with 9 bases between. CDR3 bases: TGTGCCAGCAGTTCAACAGGGAACTATGGCTACACCTTC. This encodes CASSSTGNYGYTF.

This chain links TRBV6-5 with TRBJ2-5, with 7 positions matching TRBD1. The CDR3 has 13 residues. The junction had 6 bases not matched to a gene; V was cut back by 6 bases and J by 5 bases. Germline CDR1 is MNHEY and CDR2 is SVGAGI. Here the CDR3 DNA reads TGTGCCAGCAGCACACAGGGACAGGAGACCCAGTACTTC. The encoded protein is CASSTQGQETQYF.

The chain combines TRBV18 with TRBJ2-7; 10 bases agree with TRBD1. After removal of 2 bases from V and 2 bases from J, the junction contained 6 bases not matched to a gene. The CDR3 contains 16 residues. Germline V gene data show CDR1 as KGHSH and CDR2 as LQKENI. CDR3 DNA: TGTGCCAGCTCACCAACACCCGGACAGGGGGCCTACGAGCAGTACTTC. Amino acid sequence: CASSPTPGQGAYEQYF.

The chain recombines TRBV12-5 with TRBJ2-3, with 7 bases that match TRBD1. The CDR3 sequence is 16 residues long. The V and J ends lost 1 base and 0 bases, in that order; junction bases with no gene match: 4. CDR1 and CDR2 (germline): LGHNT, FRNRAP. CDR3 sequence: CASGLGQGLSTDTQYF. CDR3 nucleotides: TGTGCTAGTGGTTTGGGACAGGGTTTGAGCACAGATACGCAGTATTTT.

This rearrangement joins TRBV7-9 to TRBJ1-1, with unresolved D. Trimming cost V 7 bases and J 1 base, with 10 bases left between them. This CDR3 has 13 residues. Germline V gene sequence: CDR1 SEHNR, CDR2 FQNEAQ (reference sequence). Here the CDR3 DNA reads TGTGCCAGCAAAGTAACTACGAACACTGAAGCTTTCTTT. Its protein product is CASKVTTNTEAFF.

V gene TRBV7-9 combines with J gene TRBJ1-2; no clear D gene. V was trimmed by 5 bases and J by 5 bases, leaving 12 bases between them. CDR3 length: 13 residues. The germline CDR1 and CDR2 sequences are SEHNR and FQNEAQ (reference sequence). CDR3 region: CASSDAAAYGYTF. The CDR3 DNA reads TGTGCCAGCAGCGATGCGGCCGCTTATGGCTACACCTTC.

This chain uses TRBV3-1 (or the pseudogene TRBV3-2) with TRBJ1-2, with D unclear. Germline CDR1 reads LGHDT; CDR2 reads YNNKEL (reference sequence). V lost 3 bases, J lost 8 bases, and 7 bases lay in between. The CDR3 loop spans 11 amino acids. CDR3 nucleotides: TGTGCCAGCAGCCACAGTTTGGGCTACACCTTC. As protein: CASSHSLGYTF.

This clone was counted between two and nine times. The V and J genes are TRBV5-5 and TRBJ1-1, with D tentatively TRBD1 (6 bases). With 5 bases removed from V and 1 base from J, the gap between germline ends came to 12 bases. The CDR3 has 14 amino acids. The germline V gene encodes CDR1 SGHKS and CDR2 YYEKEE (reference sequence). CDR3 in DNA: TGTGCCAGCAGGACGGGACACCGGAACACTGAAGCTTTCTTT. Its protein product is CASRTGHRNTEAFF.

This sequence joins TRBV29-1 and TRBJ1-1, with D possibly matching TRBD1 (6 bases). V lost 5 bases and J lost 1, with 14 bases in between. The CDR3 totals 14 residues. CDR1 and CDR2 from the germline V gene are SQVTM and ANQGSEA. The CDR3 DNA follows: TGCAGCGTTCAAGTTACAGGGAAGAACACTGAAGCTTTCTTT. Translating gives CSVQVTGKNTEAFF.

The chain is built from TRBV2 and TRBJ1-2; D remains ambiguous. V lost 6 bases and J lost 8, with 7 bases in between. The length of the CDR3 is 10 residues. CDR1 is SNHLY and CDR2 is FYNNEI in the germline V gene. As DNA, the CDR3 is TGTGCCAGCAGGGAGGGCGGCTACACCTTC. Residues: CASREGGYTF. The full variable domain, completed using reference TRBV2 and TRBJ1-2, is EPEVTQTPSHQVTQMGQEVILRCVPISNHLYFYWYRQILGQKVEFLVSFYNNEISEKSEIFDDQFSVERPDGSNFTLKIRSTKLEDSAMYFCASREGGYTFGSGTRLTVV.

As DNA, the CDR3 is TGTGCCAGCAGTCGGACAGGTGAAAAACTGTTTTTT. Amino acid sequence: CASSRTGEKLFF. This sequence joins TRBV27 and TRBJ1-4; TRBD1 aligns across 7 bases. CDR1 is MNHEY and CDR2 is SMNVEV in the germline V gene (reference sequence). J was trimmed by 7 bases and V by 5 bases; bases with no gene match: 1. The CDR3 is made up of 12 amino acids.

The V call is TRBV5-1, the J call TRBJ1-2, with TRBD1 matching 9 bases. Trimming took 0 bases from V and 4 from J; bases not matched to a gene: 1. Germline lookup yields CDR1 SGHRS and CDR2 YFSETQ. The CDR3 sequence is 14 residues long. The CDR3 reads CASSLGDRVYGYTF. The CDR3 region has the DNA TGCGCCAGCAGCTTGGGGGACAGGGTCTATGGCTACACCTTC.

This clone has a single count. This chain joins TRBV11-3 and TRBJ1-1, with D hard to call. The CDR3 totals 13 residues. CDR1 is SGHNT and CDR2 is YENEEA in the germline V gene. The V end was cut by 0 bases, the J end by 5 bases, with 7 bases between. The CDR3 loop reads CASSLDHTTEAFF. The CDR3 DNA is TGTGCCAGCAGCTTAGATCATACTACTGAAGCTTTCTTT.

J is TRBJ1-5 and V is TRBV3-1 (or the pseudogene TRBV3-2); D perhaps matches TRBD1 (5 bases). This CDR3 contains 15 residues. Germline V CDR1 and CDR2: LGHDT, YNNKEL (reference sequence). The V end was cut by 1 base, the J end by 6 bases, with 13 bases between. The CDR3 DNA sequence: TGTGCCAGCAGCCAAGGGCGGGGGTTGGGTCAGCCCCAGCATTTT. It translates to CASSQGRGLGQPQHF.

CDR3 nucleotide sequence: TGTGCCAGCAGTTTGACACAGTACCAAGAGACCCAGTACTTC. Residues: CASSLTQYQETQYF. The gene calls are TRBV6-5 and TRBJ2-5; D is uncertain. CDR3 length: 14 residues. Trimming removed 4 bases from V and 0 bases from J, with 9 bases in between. Looked up from germline, CDR1 is MNHEY and CDR2 is SVGAGI.

This clone showed up just once. The chain couples TRBV25-1 to TRBJ1-2; TRBD1 agrees at 7 bases. This CDR3 has 12 residues. The ends lost 5 bases at V and 7 bases at J; junction bases unmatched: 4. Germline lookup yields CDR1 MGHDK and CDR2 SYGVNS. The DNA for the CDR3 is TGTGCCAGCAGTTTACAGGGGTTTGGCTACACCTTC. It translates to CASSLQGFGYTF.

J is TRBJ1-1 and V is TRBV12-3 or TRBV12-4; D might be TRBD1 (6 bases). Trimming removed 7 bases from V and 5 bases from J, with 14 bases in between. The CDR3 length is 13 residues. In DNA, the CDR3 is TGTGCCAGCAACCTAAGGGGGAATACTGAAGCTTTCTTT. It translates to CASNLRGNTEAFF.

The CDR3 nucleotides are TGTGCCAGTACCGCCAGGGGGTTGTACGAGCAGTACTTC. It codes for CASTARGLYEQYF. V usage is TRBV19 and J usage is TRBJ2-7; 7 bases line up with TRBD1. After removal of 7 bases from V and 4 bases from J, the junction contained 7 bases not matched to a gene. This CDR3 contains 13 residues. Germline V gene data show CDR1 as LNHDA and CDR2 as SQIVND (reference sequence).